This passage covers 3 T cell receptor beta chains from one sample sequenced in a study of radiation and T cells in renal cell carcinoma. Treatment here: treatment-naive control, cytoreductive nephrectomy. Assay used: immunoSEQ multiplex PCR; TCRdb lists only in-frame clones, some missing. The sample comprises 15,000 to 20,000 clones, approximately 58% of which are singletons, and about 8.9% rests with the top ten. Source: tumor tissue, taken from a patient whose treatment was nephrectomy without radiotherapy. The receptors were gathered from a middle-aged man with renal cell carcinoma.

The chain combines TRBV27 with TRBJ1-2; perhaps TRBD1 as D (6 bases). This CDR3 has 15 residues. Germline CDR1 MNHEY, CDR2 SMNVEV (reference sequence). The ends were cut back, 0 bases at V and 4 bases at J, with 12 bases in the middle. The CDR3 loop is CASSLSGGQPYGYTF. CDR3 nucleotides: TGTGCCAGCAGTTTATCGGGGGGCCAGCCCTATGGCTACACCTTC.

V is TRBV27 and J is TRBJ2-2; no reliable D call. Germline-derived CDR1 and CDR2 are MNHEY and SMNVEV (reference sequence). With 6 bases removed from V and 3 bases from J, the gap between germline ends came to 5 bases. The CDR3 is 12 amino acids. This CDR3 reads CASRRYTGELFF. The CDR3, as DNA: TGTGCCAGCAGAAGATACACCGGGGAGCTGTTTTTT.

This clone has a handful of counts. This sequence joins TRBV2 and TRBJ2-3, with D perhaps TRBD1 (6 bases). The CDR3 is 13 residues long. V was pared by 6 bases and J by 1 base, with 8 bases between. Germline V lookup: CDR1 SNHLY, CDR2 FYNNEI. DNA for the CDR3: TGTGCCAGCAGGGCAGGGGGCACAGATACGCAGTATTTT. Protein product: CASRAGGTDTQYF.